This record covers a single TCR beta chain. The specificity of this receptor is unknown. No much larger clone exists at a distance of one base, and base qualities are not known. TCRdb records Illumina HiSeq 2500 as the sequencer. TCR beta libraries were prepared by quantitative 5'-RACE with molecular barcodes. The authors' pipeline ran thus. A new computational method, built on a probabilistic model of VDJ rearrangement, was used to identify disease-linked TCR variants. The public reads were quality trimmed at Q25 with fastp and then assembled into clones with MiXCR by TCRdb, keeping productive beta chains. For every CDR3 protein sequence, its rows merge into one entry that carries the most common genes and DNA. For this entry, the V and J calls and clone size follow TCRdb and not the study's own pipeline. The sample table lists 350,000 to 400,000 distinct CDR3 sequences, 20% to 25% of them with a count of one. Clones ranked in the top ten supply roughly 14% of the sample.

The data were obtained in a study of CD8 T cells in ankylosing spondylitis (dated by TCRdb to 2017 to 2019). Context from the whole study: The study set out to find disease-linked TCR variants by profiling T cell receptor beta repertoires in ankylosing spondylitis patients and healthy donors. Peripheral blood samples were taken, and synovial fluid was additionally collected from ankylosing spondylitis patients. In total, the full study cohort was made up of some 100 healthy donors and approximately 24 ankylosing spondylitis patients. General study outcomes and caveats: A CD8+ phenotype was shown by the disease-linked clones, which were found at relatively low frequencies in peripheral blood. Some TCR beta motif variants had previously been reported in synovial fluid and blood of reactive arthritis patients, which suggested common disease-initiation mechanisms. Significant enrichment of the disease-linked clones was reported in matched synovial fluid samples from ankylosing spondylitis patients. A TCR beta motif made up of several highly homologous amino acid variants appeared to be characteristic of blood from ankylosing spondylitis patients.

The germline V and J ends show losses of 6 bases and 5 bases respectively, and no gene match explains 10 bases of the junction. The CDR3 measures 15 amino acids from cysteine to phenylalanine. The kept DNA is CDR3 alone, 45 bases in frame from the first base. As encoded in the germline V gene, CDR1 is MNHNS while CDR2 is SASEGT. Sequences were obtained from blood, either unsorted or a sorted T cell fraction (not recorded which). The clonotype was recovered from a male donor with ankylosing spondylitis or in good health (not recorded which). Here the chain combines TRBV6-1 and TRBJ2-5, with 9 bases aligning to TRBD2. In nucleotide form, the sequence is TGTGCCAGCAGCAGCCAGCCAGCGGGGGGCGAGACCCAGTACTTC. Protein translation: CASSSQPAGGETQYF.